This entry features one T cell receptor (beta chain) sequence. Antigen: not known. This sample was included in a study of siplizumab effects on memory and regulatory T cells. Study context: Researchers set up mixed lymphocyte reactions in pairs, giving siplizumab at 0.95 to 1 ug/mL or leaving out drug. Regarding the study as a whole: Siplizumab conditions gave an average of around 64% Treg-derived mappable alloreactive CD4+ clones, versus about 30% for controls.

Coculturing of the mixed lymphocyte reaction cells was performed at 37°C for 6 days. Each population got its own dye, CFSE for responder PBMCs and Violet Dye for stimulator PBMCs, and they were put together 1:1. The CDR3 is made up of 15 amino acids. CDR1 and CDR2 (germline): MGHRA, YSYEKL. Trimming cost V 1 base and J 5 bases; bases outside gene matches: 8. Sequenced by immunoSEQ multiplex PCR; TCRdb stores in-frame clones only, minus some. The data contain approximately 10,000 clones, around 45% of them singletons. The TCR originated in a human donor in good health; the cells came from an allogeneic mixed lymphocyte reaction. Some clones in this sample may be carry-over from other donors' samples. The chain carries TRBV4-1 and TRBJ2-7; 7 bases are shared with TRBD2. The sequencing sample was made of CFSE-low (dividing) CD8+ T cells sorted from an allogeneic mixed lymphocyte reaction. The CDR3 region is CASSQGPRAGDEQYF. DNA of the CDR3: TGCGCCAGCAGCCAAGGTCCCCGGGCGGGGGACGAGCAGTACTTC.